The text below deals with one T cell receptor (beta chain). Time point here: patch test 1, 2 weeks after DPC sensitization. This sample's treatment: therapeutic diphenylcyclopropenone sensitization with weekly scalp DPC. The starting material, unfractionated whole blood, was used for total RNA extraction. These data come from a study of human T cells and chemical hapten exposure. TCRdb reanalysed the RACE reads using MiXCR and keeps one entry per CDR3 protein. The table includes fewer than 45,000 distinct CDR3 sequences, around 3.8% detected once. Trimming stripped 3 bases from V and 6 bases from J, with 15 bases between. Germline lookup yields CDR1 SQVTM and CDR2 ANQGSEA. This CDR3 is built from 14 residues.

This clonotype originated in a man aged 50 or older with alopecia areata. Some clones in this sample may be carry-over from other donors' samples. The V gene is TRBV29-1, the J gene TRBJ2-1; TRBD1 is a possible D gene (6 bases). This material consisted of whole blood, taken in connection with sensitization to the hapten diphenylcyclopropenone (DPC). The CDR3 here is CSVEPPGAPNEQFF. CDR3 DNA: TGCAGCGTTGAGCCCCCAGGGGCCCCCAATGAGCAGTTCTTC.